This T cell receptor beta chain was identified in a study of T cells in narcolepsy. With respect to this clone: The antigen is not known.

Germline assignment: CDR1 SNHLY and CDR2 FYNNEI. Trimming cost V 5 bases and J 10 bases, with 15 bases left between them. This CDR3 has 14 residues. General study findings and limits: Autoreactive clonotypes reportedly recurred in blood of same and different patients, not controls.

Measured with immunoSEQ multiplex PCR; TCRdb has only the in-frame clones, and not every one. In the table there are about 30,000 clones, roughly four fifths of which are singletons. The J gene is TRBJ1-6, the V gene TRBV2; D is unresolved. The TCR originated in a human donor with narcolepsy. Specimen: CD45RA- memory CD4+ T cells from PBMCs. The CDR3 sequence is CASSSQASPSPLHF. The CDR3 DNA reads TGTGCCAGCAGTAGCCAGGCTTCCCCCTCACCCCTCCACTTT.